This passage covers 7 T cell receptor beta chains from one sample sequenced in a study of Ad26.COV2.S vaccination and SARS-CoV-2 variants. Sequencing was performed with immunoSEQ multiplex PCR; in TCRdb, only in-frame clones are kept and a portion is missing. The sample lists 43,000 or so clones, around 83% occurring once. This material consisted of peripheral blood, taken after recovery from COVID-19. The receptors stem from a human donor who had recovered from COVID-19.

DNA for the CDR3: TGCAGCTTGGGACAGGGAGGCACAGATACGCAGTATTTT. Protein product: CSLGQGGTDTQYF. The V call is TRBV29-1, the J call TRBJ2-3, with 9 bases fitting TRBD1. CDR3 size: 13 residues. The J segment lost 1 base and the V segment lost 8 bases, leaving 4 bases of the junction unmatched. Germline V lookup: CDR1 SQVTM, CDR2 ANQGSEA.

The table lists this clone with a few counts. V is TRBV19 and J is TRBJ1-2; maybe TRBD1 (5 bases). Germline CDR1 LNHDA, CDR2 SQIVND (reference sequence). There are 14 residues in the CDR3. Trimming removed 0 bases from V and 4 bases from J, with 9 bases in between. The CDR3 is CASSIDGAPYGYTF. CDR3 DNA: TGTGCCAGTAGTATAGACGGGGCTCCCTATGGCTACACCTTC. Complete variable domain (other parts from reference TRBV19 and TRBJ1-2): DGGITQSPKYLFRKEGQNVTLSCEQNLNHDAMYWYRQDPGQGLRLIYYSQIVNDFQKGDIAEGYSVSREKKESFPLTVTSAQKNPTAFYLCASSIDGAPYGYTFGSGTRLTVV.

The chain recombines TRBV7-2 with TRBJ2-3, with 9 bases identical to TRBD2. CDR1 is SGHTA, CDR2 FQGNSA, per germline. CDR3 length equals 17 residues. The V segment lost 3 bases and the J segment 4 bases; nucleotides outside the gene matches: 11. The CDR3 nucleotides read TGTGCCAGCAGCTTGGGCGTTTTAGCGGGAGAGGCAGATACGCAGTATTTT. Translation gives CASSLGVLAGEADTQYF.

This clone has only a few counts. The V call is TRBV27, the J call TRBJ2-5, with TRBD1 as a possible D gene (5 bases). Germline values: CDR1 MNHEY, CDR2 SMNVEV (reference sequence). The length of the CDR3 is 14 residues. V was clipped by 2 bases and J by 7 bases, with 14 bases between them. The DNA for the CDR3 is TGTGCCAGCAGTTTAAACGCTCAGGGAAGGACCCAGTACTTC. This sequence encodes CASSLNAQGRTQYF.

This chain connects TRBV7-9 to TRBJ2-1; 8 nucleotides align to TRBD1. Trimming removed 3 bases from V and 4 bases from J; junction bases left unmatched: 5. Germline V CDR1 and CDR2: SEHNR, FQNEAQ (reference sequence). The CDR3 spans 15 residues. The DNA of the CDR3 is TGTGCCAGCAGCTTCGACAGGGGTGGGTACAATGAGCAGTTCTTC. It yields the protein CASSFDRGGYNEQFF.

The CDR3 coding sequence is TGCAGCGTTCGACAGGGGGGGACCCTCAATGAGCAGTTCTTC. Encoded protein: CSVRQGGTLNEQFF. The V call is TRBV29-1, the J call TRBJ2-1; the match to TRBD1 covers 9 bases. CDR3 length: 14 amino acids. The germline CDR1 and CDR2 sequences are SQVTM and ANQGSEA. The J segment lost 6 bases and the V segment lost 5 bases, leaving 8 bases of the junction unmatched.

V usage is TRBV28 and J usage is TRBJ2-5; TRBD1 matches 8 bases. With V trimmed by 2 bases and J by 4 bases, 3 bases remained unmatched. Looked up from germline, CDR1 is MDHEN and CDR2 is SYDVKM. This CDR3 has 14 amino acids. For the CDR3, the DNA is TGTGCCAGCAGTTTACAGGGGGCCGGAGAGACCCAGTACTTC. Its protein is CASSLQGAGETQYF.